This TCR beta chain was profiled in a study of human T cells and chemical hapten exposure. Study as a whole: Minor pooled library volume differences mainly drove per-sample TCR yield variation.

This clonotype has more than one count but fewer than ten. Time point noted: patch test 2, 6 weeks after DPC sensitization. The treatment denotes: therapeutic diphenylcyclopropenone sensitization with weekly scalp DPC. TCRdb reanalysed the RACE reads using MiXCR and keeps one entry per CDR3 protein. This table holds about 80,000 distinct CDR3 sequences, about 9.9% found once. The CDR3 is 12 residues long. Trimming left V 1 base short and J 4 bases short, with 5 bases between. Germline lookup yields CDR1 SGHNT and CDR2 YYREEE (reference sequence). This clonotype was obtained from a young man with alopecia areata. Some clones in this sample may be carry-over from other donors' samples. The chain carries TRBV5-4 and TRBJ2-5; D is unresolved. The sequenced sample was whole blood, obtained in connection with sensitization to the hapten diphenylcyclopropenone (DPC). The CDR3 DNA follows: TGTGCCAGCAGCTTGTGGCCAGAGACCCAGTACTTC. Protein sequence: CASSLWPETQYF.